These T cell receptor beta chains were read from a single sample in a study of a mutant IDH1 vaccine in newly diagnosed glioma. Their antigen targets remain unknown. Measured with immunoSEQ multiplex PCR; TCRdb has only the in-frame clones, and not every one. Here the sample spans approximately 66,000 clones, under 90% being singletons. The sequencing here drew on PBMCs, taken from a glioma patient whose treatment included an IDH1 peptide vaccine. The origin of the receptors is a man aged 18 to 30 with glioma. Both conserved end residues are part of each CDR3. The order of the fields is J gene, D gene, V gene, clone size, CDR3 protein, CDR3 DNA. A D gene is named only where the DNA matches it firmly. Only some rows state a clone size, as once, few, many or a class for expanded clones.

TRBJ1-1 TRBD1 TRBV10-3 . CAILRDRMAEAFF TGTGCCATCCTACGGGACAGGATGGCTGAAGCTTTCTTT
TRBJ1-3 TRBD1 TRBV7-9 . CATKAGPRGPGNTIYF TGTGCCACCAAAGCCGGGCCAAGGGGGCCTGGAAACACCATATATTTT
TRBJ2-7 . TRBV15 . CATSAPRAGTNEQYF TGTGCCACCAGCGCCCCCCGGGCAGGTACAAACGAGCAGTACTTC
TRBJ2-1 . TRBV4-3 . CASSQGLAWEQFF TGCGCCAGCAGCCAAGGGCTAGCTTGGGAGCAGTTCTTC
TRBJ1-2 TRBD1 TRBV27 . CASSRGQGPFGYTF TGTGCCAGCAGCCGGGGACAGGGGCCTTTTGGCTACACCTTC
TRBJ1-1 . TRBV5-4 . CASSFLTEAFF TGTGCCAGCAGCTTCCTCACTGAAGCTTTCTTT
TRBJ1-4 . TRBV5-1 . CASRGGRTNEKLFF TGCGCCAGCAGGGGGGGACGGACTAATGAAAAACTGTTTTTT
TRBJ1-4 . TRBV7-2 . CASSYWGTTNEKLFF TGTGCCAGCAGCTACTGGGGGACAACTAATGAAAAACTGTTTTTT
TRBJ1-2 TRBD1 TRBV5-1 . CASSLYTGVGYGYTF TGCGCCAGCAGCTTATATACAGGGGTCGGCTATGGCTACACCTTC
TRBJ2-1 . TRBV5-6 . CASSLAREEQFF TGTGCCAGCAGCTTGGCCCGGGAAGAGCAGTTCTTC
TRBJ2-7 TRBD1 TRBV7-2 . CASSRDSSSYEQYF TGTGCCAGCAGCCGGGACAGCAGCTCCTACGAGCAGTACTTC
TRBJ2-3 . TRBV5-6 once CASSPPGAASTDTQYF TGTGCCAGCAGTCCACCGGGCGCAGCGAGCACAGATACGCAGTATTTT
TRBJ2-5 . TRBV5-6 . CASSFARDSQETQYF TGTGCCAGCAGCTTCGCCCGGGACTCGCAAGAGACCCAGTACTTC
TRBJ2-3 TRBD2 TRBV4-3 . CASSQGVAGGRFRQYF TGCGCCAGCAGCCAAGGGGTAGCGGGGGGGCGGTTTAGGCAGTATTTT
TRBJ2-7 TRBD2 TRBV7-6 . CASSLAVGGAYEQYF TGTGCCAGCAGCTTAGCGGTCGGGGGGGCCTACGAGCAGTACTTC
TRBJ1-6 . TRBV6-5 . CASSQGPNGNSPLHF TGTGCCAGCAGCCAAGGACCTAACGGGAATTCACCCCTCCACTTT
TRBJ2-2 . TRBV7-3 . CASSPRGTGELFF TGTGCCAGCAGCCCCAGGGGCACCGGGGAGCTGTTTTTT
TRBJ1-3 TRBD1 TRBV6-5 . CASRPRTGPGNTIYF TGTGCCAGCAGACCCCGGACAGGCCCTGGAAACACCATATATTTT
TRBJ1-1 . TRBV5-8 few CASSFGLNTEAFF TGTGCCAGCAGCTTCGGTTTGAACACTGAAGCTTTCTTT
TRBJ2-2 . TRBV7-2 . CASRPGQTNTGELFF TGTGCCAGCAGGCCTGGACAGACCAACACCGGGGAGCTGTTTTTT
TRBJ2-7 TRBD1 TRBV4-3 . CASSQGQGNDEQYF TGCGCCAGCAGCCAAGGACAGGGGAACGACGAGCAGTACTTC
TRBJ2-7 . TRBV28 few CASSLVGDGYEQYF TGTGCCAGCAGTTTAGTAGGGGACGGGTACGAGCAGTACTTC
TRBJ1-2 . TRBV21-1 once CASNRQANYGYTF TGTGCCAGCAATCGACAGGCAAACTATGGCTACACCTTC
TRBJ2-7 . TRBV9 . CASSAADFGYEQYF TGTGCCAGCAGCGCGGCGGACTTCGGGTACGAGCAGTACTTC
TRBJ2-7 . TRBV6-6 . CASSPLQGGIGEQYF TGTGCCAGCAGCCCTCTACAGGGTGGAATTGGCGAGCAGTACTTC
TRBJ2-7 TRBD2 TRBV4-3 . CASSLWTSGISGGYEQYF TGCGCCAGCAGCCTTTGGACTAGCGGGATCTCTGGGGGCTACGAGCAGTACTTC
TRBJ2-7 TRBD1 TRBV7-9 . CASSAGQGVYEQYF TGTGCCAGCAGCGCGGGACAGGGGGTGTATGAGCAGTACTTC
TRBJ2-5 . TRBV30 . CAWSPPQQTRSTAQYF TGTGCCTGGAGTCCACCCCAACAGACACGTTCAACGGCCCAGTACTTC
TRBJ1-2 . TRBV27 . CASHKSGNYGYTF TGTGCCAGCCATAAATCAGGGAATTATGGCTACACCTTC
TRBJ1-5 . TRBV30 few CAWGRDRGGGQPQHF TGTGCCTGGGGCAGGGACCGCGGGGGAGGGCAGCCCCAGCATTTT
TRBJ2-7 . TRBV28 once CASSLWTYEQYF TGTGCCAGCAGTTTATGGACCTACGAGCAGTACTTC
TRBJ2-5 . TRBV9 once CASSSGSSALETQYF TGTGCCAGCAGCTCCGGGAGTAGCGCCTTAGAGACCCAGTACTTC
TRBJ1-4 . TRBV4-2 . CASSQDLFEKLFF TGTGCCAGCAGCCAAGATTTGTTTGAAAAACTGTTTTTT
TRBJ2-3 . TRBV11-2 . CASSLVRGGADTQYF TGTGCCAGCAGCTTAGTGAGGGGGGGGGCAGATACGCAGTATTTT
TRBJ2-5 TRBD2 TRBV12-5 . CASGWGLAGERETQYF TGTGCTAGTGGTTGGGGACTAGCGGGAGAACGAGAGACCCAGTACTTC
TRBJ2-2 . TRBV4-3 . CASSQGFLAANTGELFF TGCGCCAGCAGCCAAGGATTTCTAGCTGCGAACACCGGGGAGCTGTTTTTT
TRBJ1-1 . TRBV9 . CASSELWRNTEAFF TGTGCCAGCAGCGAATTATGGAGGAACACTGAAGCTTTCTTT